This TCR beta chain was identified in a study of T cell changes during pregnancy in multiple sclerosis. This CDR3 region has 15 residues. Germline lookup yields CDR1 MNHEY and CDR2 SVGAGI. The assay was immunoSEQ multiplex PCR, and TCRdb's table has in-frame clones only and misses some. The table records fewer than 65,000 clones, 91% of them present only once. This sequence originates from a female donor in good health, enrolled as a control in a pregnancy study. The sample here was peripheral blood, taken in the third trimester of pregnancy. The chain links TRBV6-5 to TRBJ2-5; TRBD2 agrees at 7 bases. The J call may not be correct, given that the DNA end is closer to TRBJ2-7. CDR3 protein: CASSVLAAGTYEQYF. The CDR3, as DNA: TGTGCCAGCAGCGTGTTGGCAGCGGGGACCTACGAGCAGTACTTC.